The 23 T cell receptor beta chains listed next were all sequenced from one sample in a study of CD8 T cells in Susac syndrome. With random hexamers, reverse transcription was performed on roughly 0.5 to 1 ug of RNA. TCRdb re-called the immunoSEQ multiplex PCR reads through MiXCR, storing one row per CDR3 protein. Of about 280,000 distinct CDR3 sequences in the sample, 70% to 90% are singletons; the top ten hold about 0.11%. Sequenced input: CD8+ T cells from PBMCs. The receptor set was obtained from a human donor with multiple sclerosis.

In this sample, this clonotype turned up once. The rearrangement uses TRBV28 and TRBJ1-1; D is ambiguous. Germline lookup yields CDR1 MDHEN and CDR2 SYDVKM. The V end lost 3 bases, the J end lost 0 bases, and 8 bases lay between the germline ends. This CDR3 region has 14 residues. The CDR3 protein is CASSFRIMNTEAFF. CDR3 bases: TGTGCCAGCAGTTTTCGCATAATGAACACTGAAGCTTTCTTT.

The chain joins TRBV25-1 to TRBJ1-5; perhaps TRBD1 as D (5 bases). V was clipped by 1 base and J by 7 bases, with 11 bases between them. Germline V lookup: CDR1 MGHDK, CDR2 SYGVNS. The CDR3 runs to 14 residues. CDR3 loop: CASSELGDGQPQHF. Written as DNA, the CDR3 is TGTGCCAGCAGTGAATTGGGGGATGGACAGCCCCAGCATTTT. Based on the CDR3 plus reference TRBV25-1 and TRBJ1-5, the full variable domain is EADIYQTPRYLVIGTGKKITLECSQTMGHDKMYWYQQDPGMELHLIHYSYGVNSTEKGDLSSESTVSRIRTEHFPLTLESARPSHTSQYLCASSELGDGQPQHFGDGTRLSIL.

V usage is TRBV20-1 and J usage is TRBJ2-7, with a tentative D call TRBD1 (5 bases). V was shortened by 0 bases and J by 0 bases, with 12 bases between the two germline ends. Germline V CDR1 and CDR2: DFQATT, SNEGSKA (reference sequence). This CDR3 is 15 amino acids long. The CDR3 DNA follows: TGCAGTGCTAGAGATGGTCAGGGCAGCTCCTACGAGCAGTACTTC. Translated, it gives CSARDGQGSSYEQYF.

The chain couples TRBV27 to TRBJ1-1, with TRBD1 matching over 10 bases. V shed 6 bases, J shed 11 bases, and the junction held 12 bases outside the gene matches. Germline V gene sequence: CDR1 MNHEY, CDR2 SMNVEV (reference sequence). CDR3 length equals 14 residues. Here the CDR3 DNA reads TGTGCCAGCAGCTCCGACAGGGGGCGCGTGAAGGCTTTCTTT. Amino acids: CASSSDRGRVKAFF.

The genes are TRBV7-9 and TRBJ2-7; no reliable D call. CDR3 length equals 13 residues. Germline loops: CDR1 SEHNR, CDR2 FQNEAQ (reference sequence). V was clipped by 1 base and J by 6 bases, with 10 bases between them. CDR3 protein: CASSLGEQAEQYF. CDR3 in DNA: TGTGCCAGCAGCTTAGGCGAGCAGGCCGAGCAGTACTTC. Full variable domain (remainder filled in from reference TRBV7-9 and TRBJ2-7): DTGVSQNPRHKITKRGQNVTFRCDPISEHNRLYWYRQTLGQGPEFLTYFQNEAQLEKSRLLSDRFSAERPKGSFSTLEIQRTEQGDSAMYLCASSLGEQAEQYFGPGTRLTVT.

The V gene is TRBV7-9, the J gene TRBJ2-4, with 12 bases fitting TRBD1. CDR3 size: 19 residues. Germline values: CDR1 SEHNR, CDR2 FQNEAQ (reference sequence). The V gene end was trimmed by 5 bases and the J gene end by 4 bases; junction bases not matched to a gene: 15. As DNA, the CDR3 is TGTGCCAGCAGCCGTTATGTCCCGGGACAGGGGGCTGGGAAAAACATTCAGTACTTC. Translated: CASSRYVPGQGAGKNIQYF.

The rearrangement links TRBV30 to TRBJ1-2; 9 bases line up with TRBD1. This CDR3 contains 17 residues. CDR1 is GTSNPN and CDR2 is SVGIG in the germline V gene (reference sequence). Trimming removed 2 bases from V and 4 bases from J; junction bases left unmatched: 14. CDR3 nucleotide sequence: TGTGCCTGGAGTATTCGTTCACGGGACAGGGCACCCTATGGCTACACCTTC. Translating gives CAWSIRSRDRAPYGYTF.

This CDR3 reads CSAKEVSGIGEQFF. The CDR3 DNA follows: TGCAGTGCTAAGGAGGTTAGCGGGATAGGTGAGCAGTTCTTC. V is TRBV20-1 and J is TRBJ2-1; TRBD2 matches at 8 bases. Unmatched junction bases numbered 11, after V lost 4 bases and J lost 9 bases. The germline V gene encodes CDR1 DFQATT and CDR2 SNEGSKA (reference sequence). CDR3 length: 14 amino acids.

The chain has TRBV7-9 and TRBJ2-1; perhaps TRBD1 as D (5 bases). Trimming removed 7 bases at V and 3 bases at J, with 10 bases between. CDR3 size: 13 residues. Germline V CDR1 and CDR2: SEHNR, FQNEAQ (reference sequence). The CDR3 reads CASNSGIYNEQFF. CDR3 DNA sequence: TGTGCCAGCAACTCAGGGATCTACAATGAGCAGTTCTTC.

The chain employs TRBV6-1 and TRBJ2-1, with TRBD2 matching 16 bases. Per the germline V gene, CDR1 is MNHNS and CDR2 is SASEGT. The CDR3 is made up of 16 amino acids. The ends lost 4 bases at V and 9 bases at J; junction bases unmatched: 6. The CDR3 coding sequence is TGTGCCAGCAGTGTGCCGGGACTAGCGGGAGGGGCTGAGCAGTTCTTC. This encodes CASSVPGLAGGAEQFF.

The chain recombines TRBV7-2 with TRBJ2-5; 9 bases fit TRBD2. Germline V gene lookup returns CDR1 SGHTA and CDR2 FQGNSA. The V segment lost 1 base and the J segment 3 bases; nucleotides outside the gene matches: 12. The CDR3 extends over 18 amino acids. The CDR3 nucleotides are TGTGCCAGCAGCTTAGGCGGGAGGGCCCTCTTCGCCGAAGAGACCCAGTACTTC. Translating gives CASSLGGRALFAEETQYF.

Here the CDR3 DNA reads TGTGCCAGCAGTCCCTCCCGGGACTCCTCCTACAATGAGCAGTTCTTC. Protein product: CASSPSRDSSYNEQFF. This sequence joins TRBV27 and TRBJ2-1, with D possibly matching TRBD2 (6 bases). V was pared by 5 bases and J by 0 bases, with 14 bases between. The CDR3 contains 16 residues. CDR1 is MNHEY and CDR2 is SMNVEV in the germline V gene (reference sequence).

The chain has TRBV14 and TRBJ2-7; D may match TRBD1 or TRBD2 (6 bases each). CDR3 size: 16 residues. The V gene lost 0 bases and the J gene lost 4 bases, with 16 bases spanning the gap. Germline lookup yields CDR1 SGHDN and CDR2 FVKESK. CDR3 nucleotides: TGTGCCAGCAGCCAAGATAAAGGGGGGCGGAGGTACGAGCAGTACTTC. It yields the protein CASSQDKGGRRYEQYF.

V is TRBV10-3 and J is TRBJ1-2, with 7 bases identical to TRBD1. V lost 2 bases, J lost 8 bases, and 8 bases stayed unmatched. Germline CDR1 is ENHRY and CDR2 is SYGVKD. This CDR3 spans 14 amino acids. This chain's CDR3 is CAISEDQGGEGYTF. The CDR3 DNA sequence: TGTGCCATCAGTGAGGATCAGGGGGGAGAAGGCTACACCTTC.

This chain connects TRBV27 to TRBJ2-1, with a tentative D call TRBD2 (5 bases). The V end lost 6 bases, the J end lost 0 bases, and 12 bases lay between the germline ends. The CDR3 covers 15 residues. Germline V gives CDR1 MNHEY, CDR2 SMNVEV (reference sequence). The CDR3 DNA reads TGTGCCAGCAGGGACTTTAGCAGCTCCTACAATGAGCAGTTCTTC. Protein product: CASRDFSSSYNEQFF.

The V and J genes are TRBV2 and TRBJ2-7; 12 positions match TRBD2. Germline loops: CDR1 SNHLY, CDR2 FYNNEI. V shed 7 bases and J 2 bases; nucleotides not matched to a gene: 6. CDR3 length equals 15 residues. In DNA, the CDR3 is TGTGCCAGCACCGAAGGACTAGCGGGAACCTACGAGCAGTACTTC. Protein product: CASTEGLAGTYEQYF.

The V and J genes are TRBV19 and TRBJ2-2, with 7 bases matching TRBD1. CDR1 is LNHDA and CDR2 is SQIVND in the germline V gene (reference sequence). The CDR3 totals 17 residues. V dropped 0 bases and J dropped 6; count of bases not matched to a gene: 10. The CDR3 reads CASSIDGETGYPGELFF. The CDR3, as DNA: TGTGCCAGTAGTATAGACGGCGAGACAGGGTACCCCGGGGAGCTGTTTTTT.

CDR3 protein: CASGRPYNSPLHF. CDR3 nucleotide sequence: TGTGCCAGCGGAAGGCCCTATAATTCACCCCTCCACTTT. The rearrangement joins TRBV2 to TRBJ1-6; D is ambiguous. Germline lookup yields CDR1 SNHLY and CDR2 FYNNEI. V lost 8 bases and J 2 bases, leaving 7 bases between the germline ends. CDR3 length equals 13 residues.

The chain combines TRBV10-3 with TRBJ2-7; D may correspond to TRBD1 or TRBD2 (5 bases each). Germline V lookup: CDR1 ENHRY, CDR2 SYGVKD. There are 12 residues in the CDR3. V was trimmed by 4 bases and J by 4 bases, leaving 8 bases between them. The CDR3 DNA is TGTGCCATCAGTGGAGAGGGGTACGAGCAGTACTTC. It translates to CAISGEGYEQYF.

CDR3 region: CASSDQSDRGMKYF. The CDR3 DNA follows: TGTGCCAGCAGTGATCAGTCGGACAGGGGAATGAAGTACTTC. The V and J genes are TRBV2 and TRBJ2-7, with 9 bases matching TRBD1. The CDR3 sequence is 14 residues long. The ends lost 3 bases at V and 11 bases at J; junction bases unmatched: 11. Per germline, CDR1 SNHLY and CDR2 FYNNEI.

This chain uses TRBV5-4 with TRBJ2-1; D remains ambiguous. V was trimmed by 2 bases and J by 9 bases, leaving 6 bases between them. The CDR3 has 11 residues. Germline V lookup: CDR1 SGHNT, CDR2 YYREEE (reference sequence). The CDR3 DNA reads TGTGCCAGCAGCTTCGTCACTGAGCAGTTCTTC. It yields the protein CASSFVTEQFF.

The chain links TRBV27 to TRBJ1-1; 8 nucleotides agree with TRBD1. Germline trimming cut 6 bases from V and 3 bases from J; bases unmatched to any gene: 6. CDR1 is MNHEY, CDR2 SMNVEV, per germline (reference sequence). The CDR3 consists of 14 residues. The CDR3 is CASRFTGGYTEAFF. CDR3 DNA sequence: TGTGCCAGCAGGTTTACAGGGGGTTACACTGAAGCTTTCTTT.

This chain links TRBV5-8 with TRBJ1-2; 7 bases align to TRBD1. Trimming cost V 4 bases and J 5 bases; bases outside gene matches: 14. CDR1 SGHTS and CDR2 YDEGEE come from the germline V gene. The CDR3 consists of 16 residues. CDR3 region: CASSPPGEGAYYGYTF. The CDR3 nucleotides are TGTGCCAGCAGCCCCCCCGGAGAGGGGGCGTATTATGGCTACACCTTC.